This TCR beta chain was recorded in a study of blood T cell repertoires in COVID-19. Only in-frame clones appear in the TCRdb table, and some are missing; sequencing was by immunoSEQ multiplex PCR. The data show fewer than 200,000 clones, about 83% seen once. V dropped 5 bases and J dropped 5 bases, with 12 bases sitting between them. This CDR3 is 13 amino acids long. This clonotype originated in a woman between 65 and 79 years old with COVID-19, enrolled during active disease. This rearrangement joins TRBV12-3 or TRBV12-4 to TRBJ2-5; D is perhaps TRBD2 (6 bases). What was sequenced was peripheral blood. CDR3 loop: CASSPRGWETQYF. The DNA of the CDR3 is TGTGCCAGCAGTCCCCGGGGGTGGGAGACCCAGTACTTC.